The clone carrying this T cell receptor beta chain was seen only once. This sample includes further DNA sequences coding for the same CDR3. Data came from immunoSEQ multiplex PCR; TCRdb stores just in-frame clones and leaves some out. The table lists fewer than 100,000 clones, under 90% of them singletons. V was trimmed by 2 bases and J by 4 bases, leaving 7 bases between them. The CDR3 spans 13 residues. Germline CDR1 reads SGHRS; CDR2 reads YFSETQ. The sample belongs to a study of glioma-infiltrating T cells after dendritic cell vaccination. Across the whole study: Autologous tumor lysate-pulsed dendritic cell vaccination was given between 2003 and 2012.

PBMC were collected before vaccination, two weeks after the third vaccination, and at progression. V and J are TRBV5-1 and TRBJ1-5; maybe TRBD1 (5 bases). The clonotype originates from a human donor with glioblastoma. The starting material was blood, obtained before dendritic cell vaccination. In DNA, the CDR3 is TGCGCCAGCAGCTTAGGGGCTAATCAGCCCCAGCATTTT. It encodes CASSLGANQPQHF.